This T cell receptor beta chain was captured in a study of OX40 agonist ivuxolimab in advanced cancers. Study details: Administration of intravenous ivuxolimab to patients occurred every 2 weeks at 0.01 to 10 mg/kg. The study's findings and limits: Certain nonresponders likewise exhibited a low normalized T-cell clonal expansion. Clonal expansion was seen in CD4+ and CD8+ blood T cells by week 6 at 0.1 to 3.0 mg/kg.

Measured with immunoSEQ multiplex PCR; TCRdb has only the in-frame clones, and not every one. The sample lists 30,000 to 40,000 clones; approximately 89% were seen once. Samples were taken at baseline and on day 1 of cycles 4 and 7. A note on this clone: Antigen specificity is unknown.

The material was CD4+ or CD8+ T cells sorted from blood, obtained in a trial of the OX40 agonist ivuxolimab. This sequence was found in an adult with an advanced solid tumor such as melanoma, head and neck, liver or kidney cancer.

The CDR3 DNA reads TGTGCCAGCAGTTTACCTCAGGGAAGGGCTGAAGCTTTCTTT. It translates to CASSLPQGRAEAFF. The chain couples TRBV28 to TRBJ1-1, with D possibly matching TRBD1 (5 bases). V lost 2 bases and J lost 6, with 13 bases in between. The germline V gene has CDR1 MDHEN and CDR2 SYDVKM. This CDR3 is built from 14 residues.